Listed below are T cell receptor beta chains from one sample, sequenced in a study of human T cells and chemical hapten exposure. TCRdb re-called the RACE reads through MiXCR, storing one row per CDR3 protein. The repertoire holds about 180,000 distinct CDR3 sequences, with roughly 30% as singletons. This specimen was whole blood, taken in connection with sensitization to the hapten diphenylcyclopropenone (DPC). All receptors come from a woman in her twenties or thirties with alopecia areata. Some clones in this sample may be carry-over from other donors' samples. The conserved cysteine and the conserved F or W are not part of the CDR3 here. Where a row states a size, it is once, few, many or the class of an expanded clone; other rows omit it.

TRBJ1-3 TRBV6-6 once ASTPSYGNTIY
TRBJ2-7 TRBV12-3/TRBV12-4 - ASSPDSTYEQY
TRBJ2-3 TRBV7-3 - ASSPGRGNTDTQY
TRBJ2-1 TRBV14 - ASSQSRGLAGGSSYNEQF
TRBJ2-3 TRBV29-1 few SVEGRTSGRHTQY
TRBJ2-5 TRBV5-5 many ASSPGPSYEETQY
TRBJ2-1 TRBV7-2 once ASSNRNSYNEQF
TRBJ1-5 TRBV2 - ASRVGTKTNQPQH
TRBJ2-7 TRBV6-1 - ASRTGTELLEQY
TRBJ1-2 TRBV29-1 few SVGDNGFYGYT
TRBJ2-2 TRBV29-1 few SVDEGAGELF
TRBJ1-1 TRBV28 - ATSPAQGAGNTEAF
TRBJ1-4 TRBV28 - ASQGTGENEKLF
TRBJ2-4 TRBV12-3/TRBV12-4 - ASSSAQSGSGGIQY
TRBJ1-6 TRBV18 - ASSPGENSPLH
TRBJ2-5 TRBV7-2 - ASSLARRSETQY
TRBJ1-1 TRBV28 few ASSLPTGPNTEAF
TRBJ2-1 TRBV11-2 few ASSPGVGDEQF
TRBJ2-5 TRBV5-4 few ASSSGRETQY
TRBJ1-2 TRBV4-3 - ASSQVSGYGYT
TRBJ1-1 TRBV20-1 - SARGGGAAF
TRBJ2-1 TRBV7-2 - ASSQTSGGAREQF
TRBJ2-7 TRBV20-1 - SAPDRASSYEQY
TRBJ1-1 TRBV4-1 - ASSRVTSGKVEAF
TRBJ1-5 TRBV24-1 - ATSDSGQGFQPQH
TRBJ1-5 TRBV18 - ASSPGTGRRNQPQH
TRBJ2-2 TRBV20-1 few SVKRGGRTGELF
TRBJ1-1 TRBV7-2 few ASRSPDRVRKAF
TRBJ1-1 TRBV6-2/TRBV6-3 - ASSPTKGQGTIEAF
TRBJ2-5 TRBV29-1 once SVEETGETQY
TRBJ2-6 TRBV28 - ASSLVSPGTGPRLT
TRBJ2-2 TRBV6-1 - ASPRLNTGELF
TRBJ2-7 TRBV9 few ASSVLATGWDEQY
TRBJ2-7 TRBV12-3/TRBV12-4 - ASSLSRREQY
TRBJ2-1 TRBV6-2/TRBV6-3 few ASSGLAGGLRSSYNEQF
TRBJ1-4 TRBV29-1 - SVKYRVATNEKLF
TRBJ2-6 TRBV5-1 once ASSWTGRSGANVLT